This entry lists 22 T cell receptor beta chains sequenced from one sample in a study of T cell changes during pregnancy in multiple sclerosis. Libraries were prepared by immunoSEQ multiplex PCR; TCRdb keeps only in-frame clonotypes and omits some of them. The sample includes around 70,000 clones, about 90% seen only once; the top ten take roughly 1.7%. Sequences were derived from peripheral blood, sampled in the first trimester of pregnancy. The receptors stem from a female donor in good health, enrolled as a control in a pregnancy study.

This rearrangement joins TRBV28 to TRBJ2-7; 9 bases are shared with TRBD1. Germline V gene sequence: CDR1 MDHEN, CDR2 SYDVKM. The CDR3 sequence is 13 residues long. V gave up 8 bases and J gave up 1 base; unmatched junction bases: 3. The CDR3 bases are TGTGCCAGCCTGGGACAGGGATCCTACGAGCAGTACTTC. This gives the protein CASLGQGSYEQYF.

This clone has only one observation. The rearrangement links TRBV28 to TRBJ1-1; TRBD1 matches 8 bases. Per the germline V gene, CDR1 is MDHEN and CDR2 is SYDVKM. The CDR3 is made up of 15 amino acids. V lost 5 bases to trimming and J lost 0 bases; unmatched junction nucleotides: 5. The CDR3 protein is CASSLRDRMNTEAFF. The CDR3 DNA is TGTGCCAGCAGTCTACGGGACAGGATGAACACTGAAGCTTTCTTT.

The V call is TRBV2, the J call TRBJ2-5; TRBD2 matches at 12 bases. The CDR3 length is 15 residues. Germline-derived CDR1 and CDR2 are SNHLY and FYNNEI. V lost 6 bases and J lost 5; bases outside the gene matches: 7. CDR3 residues: CASRETSGRMETQYF. As DNA, the CDR3 is TGTGCCAGCAGGGAAACTAGCGGGAGGATGGAGACCCAGTACTTC. Full variable domain (missing parts from reference TRBV2 and TRBJ2-5): EPEVTQTPSHQVTQMGQEVILRCVPISNHLYFYWYRQILGQKVEFLVSFYNNEISEKSEIFDDQFSVERPDGSNFTLKIRSTKLEDSAMYFCASRETSGRMETQYFGPGTRLLVL.

The V call is TRBV5-6, the J call TRBJ1-6, with 9 bases fitting TRBD1. V lost 4 bases and J lost 8; bases outside the gene matches: 7. CDR1 is SGHDT and CDR2 is YYEEEE in the germline V gene. The CDR3 spans 15 residues. DNA for the CDR3: TGTGCCAGCAGCACACGGACAGGGGCGGATTCACCCCTCCACTTT. Encoded protein: CASSTRTGADSPLHF.

This chain joins TRBV5-6 and TRBJ1-4, with 7 bases identical to TRBD1. Germline V gene lookup returns CDR1 SGHDT and CDR2 YYEEEE. This CDR3 is built from 15 residues. After removal of 3 bases from V and 5 bases from J, the junction contained 7 bases not matched to a gene. The CDR3 DNA reads TGTGCCAGCAGCTCGAGGGGGCGCAAAAATGAAAAACTGTTTTTT. It translates to CASSSRGRKNEKLFF.

The gene calls are TRBV6-5 and TRBJ1-2, with 8 bases identical to TRBD1. This CDR3 has 15 residues. Trimming removed 2 bases from V and 3 bases from J; junction bases left unmatched: 5. CDR1 and CDR2 (germline): MNHEY, SVGAGI. The CDR3 protein is CASSYGDRFDYGYTF. The CDR3 nucleotides read TGTGCCAGCAGTTACGGGGACAGGTTTGACTATGGCTACACCTTC.

The V gene is TRBV7-2, the J gene TRBJ2-7; possibly TRBD2 for D (6 bases). The germline V gene has CDR1 SGHTA and CDR2 FQGNSA. CDR3 length equals 15 residues. Between the trimmed V and J ends, which lost 5 bases and 7 bases, there was a span of 21 bases. DNA of the CDR3: TGTGCCAGCAGCCTTAAGACCGCCGGGGGTGGAGAGCAGTACTTC. It translates to CASSLKTAGGGEQYF.

The rearrangement links TRBV7-6 to TRBJ1-1; 10 bases line up with TRBD1. The germline V gene encodes CDR1 SGHVS and CDR2 FNYEAQ. This CDR3 comprises 15 residues. The V segment lost 2 bases and the J segment 3 bases; nucleotides outside the gene matches: 3. In DNA, the CDR3 is TGTGCCAGCAGCTTAAGAGGGACAGGGGACACTGAAGCTTTCTTT. Translation gives CASSLRGTGDTEAFF.

This sequence joins TRBV7-2 and TRBJ2-5; possibly TRBD2 for D (6 bases). Germline loops: CDR1 SGHTA, CDR2 FQGNSA. CDR3 length: 13 residues. V shed 3 bases and J shed 5 bases, with 10 bases lying between them. CDR3 region: CASSFYREETQYF. The DNA for the CDR3 is TGTGCCAGCAGCTTTTATCGGGAGGAGACCCAGTACTTC.

V gene TRBV4-1 combines with J gene TRBJ1-1, with D possibly TRBD1 on 6 matching bases. The V gene's germline CDR1 is MGHRA and CDR2 YSYEKL. This CDR3 contains 15 residues. Trimming took off 7 bases at V and 2 bases at J, with 17 bases between the two ends. As DNA, the CDR3 is TGCGCCAGCACACTCGGGGGGGGCGGTAACACTGAAGCTTTCTTT. This sequence encodes CASTLGGGGNTEAFF.

The chain couples TRBV30 to TRBJ1-5; 8 bases agree with TRBD1. The ends lost 0 bases at V and 5 bases at J; junction bases unmatched: 12. Germline CDR1 reads GTSNPN; CDR2 reads SVGIG (reference sequence). The length of the CDR3 is 17 residues. The CDR3 spells CAWSVPGQGAGDQPQHF. CDR3 DNA: TGTGCCTGGAGTGTACCGGGGCAGGGGGCAGGGGATCAGCCCCAGCATTTT. Full variable domain (remainder filled in from reference TRBV30 and TRBJ1-5): SQTIHQWPATLVQPVGSPLSLECTVEGTSNPNLYWYRQAAGRGLQLLFYSVGIGQISSEVPQNLSASRPQDRQFILSSKKLLLSDSGFYLCAWSVPGQGAGDQPQHFGDGTRLSIL.

CDR3 bases: TGTGCCAGCAGGGATGACAGGGGACCTACCTACGAGCAGTACTTC. Translated, it gives CASRDDRGPTYEQYF. V and J are TRBV27 and TRBJ2-7, with TRBD1 matching over 8 bases. The J segment lost 2 bases and the V segment lost 6 bases, leaving 9 bases of the junction unmatched. This CDR3 is built from 15 residues. CDR1 and CDR2 from the germline V gene are MNHEY and SMNVEV (reference sequence).

This chain joins TRBV7-2 and TRBJ2-1, with D possibly being TRBD2 (6 bases). This CDR3 is built from 16 residues. Germline values: CDR1 SGHTA, CDR2 FQGNSA. Trimming shortened V by 4 bases and J by 3 bases, and 16 bases separated the two germline ends. In DNA, the CDR3 is TGTGCCAGCAGCTCCCGACCTAGCGTTATCTACAATGAGCAGTTCTTC. It is translated as CASSSRPSVIYNEQFF. The whole variable domain, filled in from reference TRBV7-2 and TRBJ2-1, reads GAGVSQSPSNKVTEKGKDVELRCDPISGHTALYWYRQSLGQGLEFLIYFQGNSAPDKSGLPSDRFSAERTGGSVSTLTIQRTQQEDSAVYLCASSSRPSVIYNEQFFGPGTRLTVL.

This clone was observed once. V usage is TRBV7-9 and J usage is TRBJ1-1, with TRBD1 matching 8 bases. The CDR3 is 14 amino acids. V lost 4 bases and J lost 4; bases outside the gene matches: 5. Germline CDR1 reads SEHNR; CDR2 reads FQNEAQ (reference sequence). CDR3 protein: CASSSTGGTTEAFF. As DNA, the CDR3 is TGTGCCAGCAGCTCTACAGGGGGGACCACTGAAGCTTTCTTT.

The rearrangement uses TRBV7-9 and TRBJ2-7; TRBD1 matches at 9 bases. The junction had 5 bases not matched to a gene; V was cut back by 5 bases and J by 3 bases. The CDR3 consists of 14 residues. Per germline, CDR1 SEHNR and CDR2 FQNEAQ (reference sequence). CDR3 protein: CASSPTGGHYEQYF. The CDR3, as DNA: TGTGCCAGCAGCCCGACAGGGGGACACTACGAGCAGTACTTC.

The chain recombines TRBV6-1 with TRBJ2-3, with D possibly TRBD1 on 6 matching bases. This CDR3 is 14 amino acids long. The germline CDR1 and CDR2 sequences are MNHNS and SASEGT. V was clipped by 7 bases and J by 3 bases, with 14 bases between them. The CDR3, as DNA: TGTGCCAGCAACCGACAGGTAGCGACAGATACGCAGTATTTT. This encodes CASNRQVATDTQYF.

The chain carries TRBV5-1 and TRBJ2-2; TRBD1 matches at 7 bases. The CDR3 covers 14 residues. Trimming cost V 4 bases and J 6 bases; bases outside gene matches: 6. CDR1 and CDR2 (germline): SGHRS, YFSETQ. CDR3 nucleotides: TGCGCCAGCAGCCTGACAGGGATCGCCGGGGAGCTGTTTTTT. It translates to CASSLTGIAGELFF.

In regard to this clone: A read error may account for a junction end that differs from germline. The gene calls are TRBV7-9 and TRBJ2-3; 11 positions match TRBD2. The CDR3 loop spans 14 amino acids. Germline assignment: CDR1 SEHNR and CDR2 FQNEAQ (reference sequence). As DNA, the CDR3 is TGTGCCAGCAGTTTAGCGGGAGGGGCAGATACGCAGTATTTT. As protein: CASSLAGGADTQYF.

This chain uses TRBV14 with TRBJ2-1, with 9 bases aligning to TRBD2. The CDR3 length is 17 residues. The J segment lost 4 bases and the V segment lost 2 bases, leaving 9 bases of the junction unmatched. From germline, CDR1 is SGHDN and CDR2 FVKESK. Here the CDR3 DNA reads TGTGCCAGCAGCCAATACATGCATAGCGGGGGATACAATGAGCAGTTCTTC. Amino acid sequence: CASSQYMHSGGYNEQFF.

The genes are TRBV5-5 and TRBJ2-3, with TRBD2 matching 8 bases. This CDR3 region has 14 residues. CDR1 is SGHKS, CDR2 YYEKEE, per germline (reference sequence). J gave up 4 bases and V 4 bases, and 5 bases lay outside the gene matches. This CDR3 is CASSPGGVADTQYF. CDR3 bases: TGTGCCAGCAGCCCGGGGGGGGTGGCAGATACGCAGTATTTT.

The rearrangement uses TRBV19 and TRBJ2-1, with a weak D call TRBD2 (6 bases). V lost 5 bases, J lost 2 bases, and 16 bases lay in between. CDR1 and CDR2 (germline): LNHDA, SQIVND (reference sequence). This CDR3 is 16 amino acids long. CDR3 residues: CASSHLSGDTYNEQFF. The CDR3 coding sequence is TGTGCCAGTAGTCACCTGTCGGGAGACACCTACAATGAGCAGTTCTTC.

This sequence joins TRBV28 and TRBJ2-7, with 10 bases matching TRBD2. The V segment lost 5 bases and the J segment 11 bases; nucleotides outside the gene matches: 15. This CDR3 has 15 amino acids. CDR1 and CDR2 (germline): MDHEN, SYDVKM. The chain's CDR3 is CASSTPASGSAGEYF. DNA of the CDR3: TGTGCCAGCAGTACCCCGGCTAGCGGGAGCGCCGGGGAGTACTTC.